These 30 T cell receptor beta chains were all obtained from the same sample, sequenced in a study of T cells in Graves' hyperthyroidism and ophthalmopathy. From RNA transcripts, TCR beta CDR3 regions were amplified. The TCR CDR3 first-round RT-PCR relied on the HTBI primer set. TCRdb used MiXCR to reprocess the multiplex PCR reads, holding one entry per CDR3 protein. The repertoire holds hundreds of thousands of distinct CDR3 sequences, with roughly 14% as singletons. Sequenced sample: blood. These receptor sequences come from a man aged 18 to 29 with Graves' ophthalmopathy.

The table lists this clonotype with a few counts. This chain connects TRBV6-1 to TRBJ2-5, with 11 bases lining up with TRBD2. The V gene's germline CDR1 is MNHNS and CDR2 SASEGT. Trimming removed 7 bases from V and 1 base from J; junction bases left unmatched: 11. The CDR3 length is 17 residues. The CDR3 spells CASTLGELAGAQETQYF. The DNA of the CDR3 is TGTGCCAGCACTTTAGGGGAACTAGCGGGGGCCCAAGAGACCCAGTACTTC.

There are many counts of this clonotype. The chain joins TRBV11-2 to TRBJ2-2, with no clear D. V lost 5 bases to trimming and J lost 8 bases, with 6 bases between them. This CDR3 is built from 11 residues. Germline lookup yields CDR1 SGHAT and CDR2 FQNNGV. For the CDR3, the DNA is TGTGCCAGCAGCCCTTCAGGGGAGCTGTTTTTT. Translated: CASSPSGELFF.

This clonotype was detected ten times or more. The rearrangement uses TRBV12-3 or TRBV12-4 and TRBJ1-1; 7 bases line up with TRBD1. Unmatched junction bases numbered 6, after V lost 7 bases and J lost 4 bases. The CDR3 runs to 13 residues. CDR3 coding DNA: TGTGCCAGCACTCCGACAGGGCCCACTGAAGCTTTCTTT. Protein sequence: CASTPTGPTEAFF.

This clonotype came up many times. The chain has TRBV7-8 and TRBJ2-1, with 10 bases aligning to TRBD2. CDR3 length: 15 residues. The germline CDR1 and CDR2 sequences are SGHVS and FQNEAQ. The J segment lost 6 bases and the V segment lost 1 base, leaving 3 bases of the junction unmatched. For the CDR3, the DNA is TGTGCCAGCAGCTTAGGTAGCGGGGGGCTCAATGAGCAGTTCTTC. The encoded protein is CASSLGSGGLNEQFF.

This clonotype was counted many times. The V call is TRBV6-2 or TRBV6-3, the J call TRBJ1-1; D call uncertain. Germline loops: CDR1 MNHEY, CDR2 SVGEGT. The CDR3 has 15 residues. The V gene lost 5 bases and the J gene lost 1 base, with 14 bases spanning the gap. The CDR3 DNA follows: TGTGCCAGCAGTCCCAGGACGGGGAGGAACACTGAAGCTTTCTTT. Encoded protein: CASSPRTGRNTEAFF.

The chain has TRBV20-1 and TRBJ2-1; 9 bases match TRBD2. The V gene's germline CDR1 is DFQATT and CDR2 SNEGSKA (reference sequence). This CDR3 has 17 amino acids. J gave up 0 bases and V 7 bases, and 13 bases lay outside the gene matches. The CDR3 DNA sequence: TGCAGTGGTGCCGGGGCTAGCGGGAAAAGCTCCTACAATGAGCAGTTCTTC. This translates into CSGAGASGKSSYNEQFF.

This clonotype was seen only a few times. The chain employs TRBV9 and TRBJ1-3, with 12 bases fitting TRBD1. With 5 bases clipped from V and 1 base from J, the junction kept 22 bases outside the gene matches. CDR3 length: 22 amino acids. Germline CDR1 is SGDLS and CDR2 is YYNGEE. Written as DNA, the CDR3 is TGTGCCAGCAGTCCTAATCCATGGGACAGGGGGCTGATTGGGAAATCTGGAAACACCATATATTTT. It is translated as CASSPNPWDRGLIGKSGNTIYF. The full variable domain, with the rest looked up from reference TRBV9 and TRBJ1-3, is DSGVTQTPKHLITATGQRVTLRCSPRSGDLSVYWYQQSLDQGLQFLIQYYNGEERAKGNILERFSAQQFPDLHSELNLSSLELGDSALYFCASSPNPWDRGLIGKSGNTIYFGEGSWLTVV.

This clonotype was seen ten or more times. The gene calls are TRBV7-2 and TRBJ2-1; 10 nucleotides line up with TRBD2. Germline V gene data show CDR1 as SGHTA and CDR2 as FQGNSA. This CDR3 spans 15 amino acids. V shed 5 bases, J shed 7 bases, and the junction held 8 bases outside the gene matches. The CDR3 DNA follows: TGTGCCAGCAGCCCAGCGGGGGGGCGTTGGAATGAGCAGTTCTTC. This translates into CASSPAGGRWNEQFF.

This clonotype has a count of ten or more. V usage is TRBV12-3 or TRBV12-4 and J usage is TRBJ1-4, with TRBD1 matching 7 bases. Trimming cost V 6 bases and J 7 bases; bases outside gene matches: 8. The CDR3 runs to 14 residues. The DNA of the CDR3 is TGTGCCAGCAGGTCCCAGGGGGGGGCTGAAAAACTGTTTTTT. Its protein product is CASRSQGGAEKLFF.

This clonotype was picked up many times. V gene TRBV2 combines with J gene TRBJ1-3, with D possibly matching TRBD1 (6 bases). The CDR3 is made up of 13 amino acids. V was trimmed by 7 bases and J by 4 bases, leaving 11 bases between them. Germline V lookup: CDR1 SNHLY, CDR2 FYNNEI. CDR3 sequence (DNA): TGTGCCAGCAACAGGGCAGCAGGAAACACCATATATTTT. It encodes CASNRAAGNTIYF.

Regarding this clonotype: A much larger clonotype is one base distant, so this may be a read error. The rearrangement links TRBV7-2 to TRBJ1-1; tentative D call: TRBD1 (5 bases). The CDR3 is made up of 13 amino acids. Germline values: CDR1 SGHTA, CDR2 FQGNSA. The CDR3 spells CAGSLATGTRAFF. The CDR3 DNA follows: TGTGCCGGCAGCTTAGCCACCGGGACGAGAGCTTTCTTT.

This chain links TRBV7-8 with TRBJ2-7, with TRBD1 matching over 11 bases. V dropped 3 bases and J dropped 7; count of bases not matched to a gene: 5. The CDR3 spans 14 residues. CDR1 and CDR2 from the germline V gene are SGHVS and FQNEAQ. CDR3 amino acids: CASSFGTGGNEQYF. CDR3 nucleotides: TGTGCCAGCAGCTTCGGGACAGGGGGGAATGAGCAGTACTTC. Based on the CDR3 plus reference TRBV7-8 and TRBJ2-7, the full variable domain is GAGVSQSPRYKVAKRGQDVALRCDPISGHVSLFWYQQALGQGPEFLTYFQNEAQLDKSGLPSDRFFAERPEGSVSTLKIQRTQQEDSAVYLCASSFGTGGNEQYFGPGTRLTVT.

This clonotype showed up many times. This chain joins TRBV19 and TRBJ2-1; D is undetermined. CDR1 and CDR2 from the germline V gene are LNHDA and SQIVND (reference sequence). V was clipped by 3 bases and J by 10 bases, with 10 bases between them. This CDR3 region has 12 residues. Here the CDR3 DNA reads TGTGCCAGTAGTATTGGTCAGCACGAGCAGTTCTTC. It translates to CASSIGQHEQFF.

The gene calls are TRBV18 and TRBJ2-5, with D possibly being TRBD1 (6 bases). Germline V CDR1 and CDR2: KGHSH, LQKENI. The CDR3 covers 14 residues. V lost 4 bases to trimming and J lost 5 bases, with 14 bases between them. CDR3 amino acids: CASSQQGGHETQYF. The CDR3 DNA reads TGTGCCAGCTCACAGCAAGGGGGTCACGAGACCCAGTACTTC.

The chain has TRBV18 and TRBJ2-1, with 13 bases fitting TRBD2. Germline CDR1 KGHSH, CDR2 LQKENI. This CDR3 is built from 16 residues. V lost 3 bases and J lost 7; bases outside the gene matches: 6. For the CDR3, the DNA is TGTGCCAGCTCACCCCATGGACTAGCGGGAGCGAATGAGCAGTTCTTC. The encoded protein is CASSPHGLAGANEQFF.

This clonotype was detected ten times or more. A read error may account for a junction end that differs from germline. The J gene is TRBJ2-7, the V gene TRBV5-6; the D is unclear. CDR3 length equals 11 residues. CDR1 and CDR2 (germline): SGHDT, YYEEEE. The CDR3 reads CASSLASEQYF. CDR3 DNA sequence: TGCGCCAGCAGCTTGGCAAGCGAGCAGTACTTC.

This clonotype was counted at least ten times. V and J are TRBV2 and TRBJ1-1; D is ambiguous. The ends were cut back, 8 bases at V and 0 bases at J, with 10 bases in the middle. Germline V gene data show CDR1 as SNHLY and CDR2 as FYNNEI. The CDR3 has 13 amino acids. CDR3 nucleotide sequence: TGTGCCAGCGGCGGGGAGGTGAACACTGAAGCTTTCTTT. Translated, it gives CASGGEVNTEAFF.

V usage is TRBV24-1 and J usage is TRBJ2-5, with TRBD1 as a possible D gene (6 bases). Germline values: CDR1 KGHDR, CDR2 SFDVKD. V shed 0 bases and J shed 4 bases, with 8 bases lying between them. This CDR3 contains 14 residues. The CDR3 sequence is CATSDLPRGETQYF. The CDR3 coding sequence is TGTGCCACCAGTGATTTGCCCAGGGGAGAGACCCAGTACTTC.

This clonotype was counted between two and nine times. The chain has TRBV2 and TRBJ1-5, with D unclear. This CDR3 contains 15 residues. Trimming removed 7 bases at V and 0 bases at J, with 13 bases between. Germline-derived CDR1 and CDR2 are SNHLY and FYNNEI. In DNA form, the CDR3 reads TGTGCCAGCAATATACTGAGGGATAGCAATCAGCCCCAGCATTTT. Protein product: CASNILRDSNQPQHF.

A few counts support this clonotype. The rearrangement uses TRBV9 and TRBJ1-4; 9 bases map to TRBD1. Germline CDR1 and CDR2: SGDLS and YYNGEE. The V gene end was trimmed by 3 bases and the J gene end by 8 bases; junction bases not matched to a gene: 8. The CDR3 length is 15 residues. The CDR3 sequence: CASSENRGLGEKLFF. The CDR3 DNA is TGTGCCAGCAGCGAGAACAGGGGGCTCGGGGAAAAACTGTTTTTT.

This clonotype was observed at least ten times. This chain uses TRBV6-1 with TRBJ2-2; 10 bases agree with TRBD2. The CDR3 consists of 16 residues. Trimming removed 5 bases from V and 3 bases from J; junction bases left unmatched: 6. The germline CDR1 and CDR2 sequences are MNHNS and SASEGT. The CDR3 sequence: CASSSQLAGYTGELFF. CDR3 in DNA: TGTGCCAGCAGTTCGCAACTAGCGGGGTACACCGGGGAGCTGTTTTTT.

In regard to this clonotype: This may arise from a read error, as a much more abundant clone is one base away. The chain employs TRBV10-3 and TRBJ2-1; D may correspond to TRBD1 or TRBD2 (7 bases each). CDR1 is ENHRY, CDR2 SYGVKD, per germline. The CDR3 totals 17 residues. The CDR3 DNA follows: TGTGCCATCAATGAGGGGGCCGGGACTACCTTCTACAATGAGCAGTTCTTC. Protein product: CAINEGAGTTFYNEQFF.

This clonotype was observed at least ten times. The chain is built from TRBV7-2 and TRBJ2-1; a possible D gene is TRBD1 (6 bases). This CDR3 comprises 16 residues. Germline assignment: CDR1 SGHTA and CDR2 FQGNSA. Trimming removed 5 bases at V and 3 bases at J, with 17 bases between. The CDR3 sequence is CASSGWGQGHYNEQFF. The CDR3 DNA sequence: TGTGCCAGCAGCGGGTGGGGGCAGGGACACTACAATGAGCAGTTCTTC. Based on the CDR3 plus reference TRBV7-2 and TRBJ2-1, the full variable domain is GAGVSQSPSNKVTEKGKDVELRCDPISGHTALYWYRQSLGQGLEFLIYFQGNSAPDKSGLPSDRFSAERTGGSVSTLTIQRTQQEDSAVYLCASSGWGQGHYNEQFFGPGTRLTVL.

This clonotype occurred a few times. The chain recombines TRBV27 with TRBJ1-5; possible D gene TRBD1, 5 bases. Trimming took off 11 bases at V and 2 bases at J, with 13 bases between the two ends. Per germline, CDR1 MNHEY and CDR2 SMNVEV (reference sequence). CDR3 size: 13 residues. The CDR3 region has the DNA TGTGCCTCCTCGTGGGGACGCAATCAGCCCCAGCATTTT. It specifies CASSWGRNQPQHF.

This clonotype was observed a handful of times. The chain employs TRBV5-1 and TRBJ2-6; 7 nucleotides line up with TRBD1. The CDR3 runs to 17 residues. Trimming removed 1 base from V and 0 bases from J; junction bases left unmatched: 4. CDR1 SGHRS and CDR2 YFSETQ come from the germline V gene. The CDR3 protein is CASSLTGDASGANVLTF. Here the CDR3 DNA reads TGCGCCAGCAGCTTGACAGGGGACGCCTCTGGGGCCAACGTCCTGACTTTC.

The V and J genes are TRBV6-1 and TRBJ1-1; D remains ambiguous. V lost 4 bases, J lost 2 bases, and 8 bases lay in between. Germline V gene data show CDR1 as MNHNS and CDR2 as SASEGT. This CDR3 is 13 amino acids long. CDR3 nucleotides: TGTGCCAGCAGTGTATACATCAACACTGAAGCTTTCTTT. Translating gives CASSVYINTEAFF.

This clonotype was picked up many times. The chain is built from TRBV3-1 and TRBJ1-5; D unclear. V shed 8 bases and J shed 0 bases, with 5 bases lying between them. Germline V lookup: CDR1 LGHDT, CDR2 YNNKEL (reference sequence). The CDR3 extends over 12 amino acids. The DNA of the CDR3 is TGTGCCAGCGGGGTTAGCAATCAGCCCCAGCATTTT. Protein sequence: CASGVSNQPQHF.

The table lists this clonotype with many counts. This chain joins TRBV24-1 and TRBJ2-1; either TRBD1 or TRBD2 may fit D (5 bases each). V was pared by 0 bases and J by 4 bases, with 9 bases between. CDR3 length equals 15 residues. Germline V gene sequence: CDR1 KGHDR, CDR2 SFDVKD. In DNA form, the CDR3 reads TGTGCCACCAGTGATTTGCGGGGCAGATACAATGAGCAGTTCTTC. This gives the protein CATSDLRGRYNEQFF.

There are many counts of this clonotype. The rearrangement joins TRBV4-1 to TRBJ1-2; D not resolved. The CDR3 consists of 15 residues. Trimming removed 4 bases at V and 0 bases at J, with 12 bases between. Germline CDR1 and CDR2: MGHRA and YSYEKL. The CDR3 region has the DNA TGCGCCAGCAGCCCGGGGTGGGGAACTAACTATGGCTACACCTTC. Translating gives CASSPGWGTNYGYTF.

This clonotype was detected only a few times. The rearrangement joins TRBV7-9 to TRBJ2-3; D is ambiguous. CDR1 SEHNR and CDR2 FQNEAQ come from the germline V gene (reference sequence). V was clipped by 6 bases and J by 2 bases, with 9 bases between them. CDR3 length equals 13 residues. CDR3 loop: CASSAPNTDTQYF. The CDR3 DNA reads TGTGCCAGCAGTGCTCCTAACACAGATACGCAGTATTTT.